The rows below give T cell receptor beta chains drawn from one sample of a study of cytomegalovirus exposure and HLA in healthy donors. Here immunoSEQ multiplex PCR was the method, and the copy in TCRdb shows in-frame clones only, minus some. The sample has around 150,000 clones, roughly 64% seen once. Sample: PBMCs. All receptors derive from a woman aged 25 to 39 in good health and CMV-seropositive. The CDR3 runs from the conserved cysteine through the conserved F or W. Each record gives: D gene, J gene, V gene, clone size, CDR3 protein, CDR3 DNA. D genes are given only for firm matches. Only some rows state a clone size, as once, few, many or a class for expanded clones.

d_call: TRBD1; j_call: TRBJ1-1; v_call: TRBV7-9; clone_size: -; cdr3_aa: CASSLAPQGAGGAFF; cdr3_nt: TGTGCCAGCAGCTTAGCGCCACAGGGGGCAGGAGGAGCTTTCTTT
d_call: -; j_call: TRBJ1-3; v_call: TRBV15; clone_size: -; cdr3_aa: CATSRSQGIGNTIYF; cdr3_nt: TGTGCCACCAGCAGGTCGCAGGGGATTGGAAACACCATATATTTT
d_call: -; j_call: TRBJ2-5; v_call: TRBV14; clone_size: few; cdr3_aa: CASSQGPAQYF; cdr3_nt: TGTGCCAGCAGCCAAGGGCCCGCCCAGTACTTC
d_call: TRBD1; j_call: TRBJ2-1; v_call: TRBV4-1; clone_size: -; cdr3_aa: CASSTGTGGRSSYNEQFF; cdr3_nt: TGCGCCAGTTCGACCGGGACAGGGGGCCGGAGCTCCTACAATGAGCAGTTCTTC
d_call: -; j_call: TRBJ2-7; v_call: TRBV2; clone_size: -; cdr3_aa: CASSDRRRDEQYF; cdr3_nt: TGTGCCAGCAGTGACAGGCGGAGGGACGAGCAGTACTTC
d_call: TRBD1; j_call: TRBJ2-3; v_call: TRBV5-1; clone_size: -; cdr3_aa: CASSLTQGTDTQYF; cdr3_nt: TGCGCCAGCAGCTTGACACAGGGGACAGATACGCAGTATTTT
d_call: -; j_call: TRBJ2-3; v_call: TRBV6-5; clone_size: -; cdr3_aa: CASSYPGTDTQYF; cdr3_nt: TGTGCCAGCAGTTATCCAGGAACAGATACGCAGTATTTT
d_call: TRBD1; j_call: TRBJ2-1; v_call: TRBV30; clone_size: -; cdr3_aa: CAWGYTGDNEQFF; cdr3_nt: TGTGCCTGGGGGTATACAGGGGATAATGAGCAGTTCTTC
d_call: -; j_call: TRBJ1-2; v_call: TRBV5-1; clone_size: -; cdr3_aa: CASSFMPRREYGYTF; cdr3_nt: TGCGCCAGCAGCTTTATGCCCCGGAGGGAGTATGGCTACACCTTC
d_call: -; j_call: TRBJ1-5; v_call: TRBV6-1; clone_size: -; cdr3_aa: CASSDLNQPQHF; cdr3_nt: TGTGCCAGCAGTGATCTAAATCAGCCCCAGCATTTT
d_call: TRBD2; j_call: TRBJ2-7; v_call: TRBV18; clone_size: -; cdr3_aa: CASSPSGGGGYEQYF; cdr3_nt: TGTGCCAGCTCACCGAGTGGCGGGGGAGGCTACGAGCAGTACTTC
d_call: -; j_call: TRBJ1-5; v_call: TRBV15; clone_size: few; cdr3_aa: CATSSGQSDQPQHF; cdr3_nt: TGTGCCACCAGCAGTGGACAGTCCGATCAGCCCCAGCATTTT
d_call: -; j_call: TRBJ2-7; v_call: TRBV10-1; clone_size: few; cdr3_aa: CASSDAYEQYF; cdr3_nt: TGCGCCAGCAGTGACGCCTACGAGCAGTACTTC
d_call: TRBD1; j_call: TRBJ2-5; v_call: TRBV7-8; clone_size: few; cdr3_aa: CASSHRDRGYQETQYF; cdr3_nt: TGTGCCAGCAGCCACCGGGACAGGGGATACCAAGAGACCCAGTACTTC
d_call: -; j_call: TRBJ2-1; v_call: TRBV27; clone_size: -; cdr3_aa: CASSLMGGYEQFF; cdr3_nt: TGTGCCAGCAGTCTCATGGGGGGTTATGAGCAGTTCTTC
d_call: -; j_call: TRBJ2-7; v_call: TRBV6-1; clone_size: -; cdr3_aa: CATRVGGEQYF; cdr3_nt: TGTGCCACCCGAGTCGGGGGCGAGCAGTACTTC
d_call: TRBD2; j_call: TRBJ2-7; v_call: TRBV27; clone_size: -; cdr3_aa: CASTPSGLAGRGEQYF; cdr3_nt: TGTGCCAGCACCCCCTCCGGACTAGCGGGACGGGGAGAGCAGTACTTC
d_call: -; j_call: TRBJ2-1; v_call: TRBV4-1; clone_size: -; cdr3_aa: CASSQVDLVSYNEQFF; cdr3_nt: TGCGCCAGCAGCCAAGTGGATCTAGTCTCCTACAATGAGCAGTTCTTC
d_call: TRBD1; j_call: TRBJ2-1; v_call: TRBV27; clone_size: -; cdr3_aa: CASSLRSGGDRVNNEQFF; cdr3_nt: TGTGCCAGCAGTTTAAGGAGTGGGGGGGACAGGGTCAACAATGAGCAGTTCTTC
d_call: -; j_call: TRBJ2-3; v_call: TRBV27; clone_size: -; cdr3_aa: CASRAPTDTQYF; cdr3_nt: TGTGCCAGCAGGGCCCCCACAGATACGCAGTATTTT
d_call: -; j_call: TRBJ1-2; v_call: TRBV9; clone_size: -; cdr3_aa: CASSVGHDPYGYTF; cdr3_nt: TGTGCCAGCAGCGTGGGACACGACCCCTATGGCTACACCTTC
d_call: -; j_call: TRBJ2-1; v_call: TRBV5-1; clone_size: -; cdr3_aa: CASSWGRGIVSPALTNEQFF; cdr3_nt: TGCGCCAGCAGCTGGGGGAGGGGGATTGTCTCACCCGCCCTCACCAATGAGCAGTTCTTC
d_call: -; j_call: TRBJ2-2; v_call: TRBV19; clone_size: -; cdr3_aa: CASSIAATNTGELFF; cdr3_nt: TGTGCCAGTAGTATAGCAGCGACGAACACCGGGGAGCTGTTTTTT
d_call: -; j_call: TRBJ2-1; v_call: TRBV9; clone_size: few; cdr3_aa: CASSAQGGVRDNEQFF; cdr3_nt: TGTGCCAGCAGCGCCCAGGGAGGAGTTAGGGACAATGAGCAGTTCTTC
d_call: -; j_call: TRBJ1-6; v_call: TRBV5-4; clone_size: -; cdr3_aa: CASRTDRSSYNSPLHF; cdr3_nt: TGTGCCAGCAGAACGGACAGAAGCTCCTATAATTCACCCCTCCACTTT
d_call: -; j_call: TRBJ2-7; v_call: TRBV29-1; clone_size: once; cdr3_aa: CSVAHGSNYEQYF; cdr3_nt: TGCAGCGTTGCTCACGGGAGTAACTACGAGCAGTACTTC
d_call: TRBD1; j_call: TRBJ2-1; v_call: TRBV28; clone_size: -; cdr3_aa: CASSLTGGIPHNEQFF; cdr3_nt: TGTGCCAGCAGCTTGACAGGGGGCATACCCCACAATGAGCAGTTCTTC
d_call: -; j_call: TRBJ2-3; v_call: TRBV5-6; clone_size: -; cdr3_aa: CASSLTGRSASARDTQYF; cdr3_nt: TGTGCCAGCAGCTTGACGGGGAGGTCCGCGTCGGCTCGGGATACGCAGTATTTT
d_call: -; j_call: TRBJ2-3; v_call: TRBV21-1; clone_size: few; cdr3_aa: CASKGEPGQRGAVSTDTQYF; cdr3_nt: TGTGCCAGCAAAGGGGAGCCCGGCCAGCGGGGGGCCGTTAGCACAGATACGCAGTATTTT
d_call: -; j_call: TRBJ2-3; v_call: TRBV9; clone_size: few; cdr3_aa: CASSVPGGGQNTDTQYF; cdr3_nt: TGTGCCAGCAGCGTACCTGGGGGCGGCCAAAACACAGATACGCAGTATTTT
d_call: TRBD2; j_call: TRBJ2-3; v_call: TRBV2; clone_size: -; cdr3_aa: CASSGPQASGGPGDTQYF; cdr3_nt: TGTGCCAGCAGTGGCCCCCAGGCTAGCGGGGGGCCGGGAGATACGCAGTATTTT
d_call: TRBD2; j_call: TRBJ2-5; v_call: TRBV7-2; clone_size: -; cdr3_aa: CASSLGTSGGLYQYF; cdr3_nt: TGTGCCAGCAGCCTTGGGACTAGCGGGGGTTTGTACCAGTACTTC
d_call: -; j_call: TRBJ1-1; v_call: TRBV27; clone_size: -; cdr3_aa: CASSTAQTGKKVEAFF; cdr3_nt: TGTGCCAGCAGTACAGCACAAACAGGGAAGAAGGTTGAAGCTTTCTTT
d_call: TRBD1; j_call: TRBJ1-1; v_call: TRBV13; clone_size: -; cdr3_aa: CASSSRAGGTEAFF; cdr3_nt: TGTGCCAGCAGCTCTCGGGCAGGGGGCACTGAAGCTTTCTTT
d_call: -; j_call: TRBJ1-3; v_call: TRBV30; clone_size: -; cdr3_aa: CACSRGNTIYF; cdr3_nt: TGTGCCTGTTCACGGGGAAACACCATATATTTT
d_call: -; j_call: TRBJ1-1; v_call: TRBV29-1; clone_size: few; cdr3_aa: CSVRTELSFF; cdr3_nt: TGCAGCGTTAGGACAGAATTGTCTTTCTTT
d_call: -; j_call: TRBJ1-3; v_call: TRBV11-2; clone_size: few; cdr3_aa: CASSLGFGSRGRNTIYF; cdr3_nt: TGTGCCAGCAGCTTAGGATTCGGCAGTAGAGGCAGAAACACCATATATTTT
d_call: -; j_call: TRBJ1-3; v_call: TRBV6-5; clone_size: -; cdr3_aa: CASSGSVTVRNTIYF; cdr3_nt: TGTGCCAGCAGTGGCAGTGTGACAGTGAGAAACACCATATATTTT
d_call: TRBD1; j_call: TRBJ2-6; v_call: TRBV2; clone_size: -; cdr3_aa: CASRGLRDSPLSGANVLTF; cdr3_nt: TGTGCCAGCAGGGGGCTCCGGGACAGTCCACTCTCTGGGGCCAACGTCCTGACTTTC
d_call: TRBD1; j_call: TRBJ2-7; v_call: TRBV19; clone_size: -; cdr3_aa: CASSIVTGGSYEQYF; cdr3_nt: TGTGCCAGTAGTATAGTAACAGGGGGGTCCTACGAGCAGTACTTC
d_call: -; j_call: TRBJ2-5; v_call: TRBV30; clone_size: -; cdr3_aa: CAWEIQYQETQYF; cdr3_nt: TGTGCCTGGGAGATACAGTACCAAGAGACCCAGTACTTC
d_call: -; j_call: TRBJ2-1; v_call: TRBV2; clone_size: -; cdr3_aa: CASSDYLLISYNEQFF; cdr3_nt: TGTGCCAGCAGTGATTATTTGTTAATTTCCTACAATGAGCAGTTCTTC
d_call: TRBD2; j_call: TRBJ2-7; v_call: TRBV27; clone_size: few; cdr3_aa: CASSSGLAGGVHEQYF; cdr3_nt: TGTGCCAGCAGCTCCGGACTAGCGGGAGGTGTCCACGAGCAGTACTTC
d_call: TRBD2; j_call: TRBJ2-5; v_call: TRBV7-2; clone_size: -; cdr3_aa: CASSRTSGVIETQYF; cdr3_nt: TGTGCCAGCAGCCGGACTAGCGGTGTAATAGAGACCCAGTACTTC
d_call: TRBD1; j_call: TRBJ1-1; v_call: TRBV28; clone_size: -; cdr3_aa: CASSPTGLEAFF; cdr3_nt: TGTGCCAGCAGCCCGACAGGGCTTGAAGCTTTCTTT
d_call: TRBD1; j_call: TRBJ2-5; v_call: TRBV18; clone_size: -; cdr3_aa: CASSPPGQRGAETQYF; cdr3_nt: TGTGCCAGCTCACCACCGGGACAGAGGGGCGCAGAGACCCAGTACTTC
d_call: TRBD2; j_call: TRBJ2-2; v_call: TRBV6-1; clone_size: -; cdr3_aa: CASRLAGPYTGELFF; cdr3_nt: TGTGCCAGCAGACTAGCGGGACCTTACACCGGGGAGCTGTTTTTT
d_call: TRBD2; j_call: TRBJ2-1; v_call: TRBV10-3; clone_size: -; cdr3_aa: CAISERIAGDNEQFF; cdr3_nt: TGTGCCATCAGTGAGAGGATAGCGGGGGATAATGAGCAGTTCTTC